The 8 T cell receptor beta chains reported below all come from one sample, sequenced in a study of beta chain features in type 1 diabetes. The isolated RNA, all of it, was reverse transcribed, so expressed TCRB transcripts were what got sequenced. Produced via immunoSEQ multiplex PCR; TCRdb's table is partial and in-frame only. There are 200,000 to 300,000 clones in the sample; 27% occur only once, and about 3.9% lies in the top ten. The sequenced sample consisted of central memory CD4+ T cells from blood. The origin of the receptors is a man aged 30 to 39 in good health.

This sequence joins TRBV29-1 and TRBJ2-3; 8 nucleotides match TRBD2. Germline V CDR1 and CDR2: SQVTM, ANQGSEA. CDR3 size: 13 residues. V lost 6 bases, J lost 7 bases, and 9 bases stayed unmatched. In DNA, the CDR3 is TGCAGCGTACAGCGGGAGTGGGGACATACGCAGTATTTT. This translates into CSVQREWGHTQYF.

This clone was observed a few times. This chain links TRBV29-1 with TRBJ2-6; D might be TRBD2 (5 bases). CDR3 size: 14 residues. V was cut by 4 bases and J by 4 bases, with 11 bases left in between. The germline V gene has CDR1 SQVTM and CDR2 ANQGSEA. The chain's CDR3 is CSVGERAGANVLTF. In DNA, the CDR3 is TGCAGCGTTGGGGAGAGGGCCGGGGCCAACGTCCTGACTTTC. Looking up the rest from reference TRBV29-1 and TRBJ2-6 gives the full variable domain: SAVISQKPSRDICQRGTSLTIQCQVDSQVTMMFWYRQQPGQSLTLIATANQGSEATYESGFVIDKFPISRPNLTFSTLTVSNMSPEDSSIYLCSVGERAGANVLTFGAGSRLTVL.

This rearrangement joins TRBV6-5 to TRBJ1-1; D is unclear. The length of the CDR3 is 13 residues. V lost 2 bases, J lost 1 base, and 5 bases lay in between. The germline V gene encodes CDR1 MNHEY and CDR2 SVGAGI. The CDR3 DNA reads TGTGCCAGCAGTTACGACCGGAACACTGAAGCTTTCTTT. Amino acid sequence: CASSYDRNTEAFF.

This clone was observed a few times. This sequence joins TRBV9 and TRBJ2-5; D remains ambiguous. CDR1 is SGDLS, CDR2 YYNGEE, per germline. CDR3 length equals 13 residues. V was shortened by 4 bases and J by 4 bases, with 11 bases between the two germline ends. This CDR3 reads CASSFSVGETQYF. The CDR3 DNA is TGTGCCAGCAGCTTTTCAGTGGGAGAGACCCAGTACTTC. Supplemented by reference TRBV9 and TRBJ2-5, the full variable domain reads DSGVTQTPKHLITATGQRVTLRCSPRSGDLSVYWYQQSLDQGLQFLIQYYNGEERAKGNILERFSAQQFPDLHSELNLSSLELGDSALYFCASSFSVGETQYFGPGTRLLVL.

This clone was observed a handful of times. The genes are TRBV19 and TRBJ1-1; 9 nucleotides align to TRBD1. The length of the CDR3 is 16 residues. V lost 5 bases and J lost 0; bases outside the gene matches: 7. Germline V gene data show CDR1 as LNHDA and CDR2 as SQIVND (reference sequence). The CDR3 DNA follows: TGTGCCAGTAGTCCGGGACAGGGAAACATGAACACTGAAGCTTTCTTT. Translation: CASSPGQGNMNTEAFF.

There are a few counts of this clone. The V gene is TRBV9, the J gene TRBJ1-2, with TRBD1 as a possible D gene (5 bases). V was clipped by 4 bases and J by 4 bases, with 11 bases between them. Per the germline V gene, CDR1 is SGDLS and CDR2 is YYNGEE. This CDR3 has 13 residues. The CDR3 DNA follows: TGTGCCAGCAGCAGGGACGGCTTCTATGGCTACACCTTC. It codes for CASSRDGFYGYTF.

This clone came up a few times. The J gene is TRBJ1-1, the V gene TRBV14; D unclear. There are 13 residues in the CDR3. The germline gives CDR1 SGHDN, CDR2 FVKESK. The germline V and J ends were trimmed by 6 bases and 0 bases, with 8 bases remaining between them. In nucleotides, the CDR3 is TGTGCCAGCAGTATCAGTCTGAACACTGAAGCTTTCTTT. Translated: CASSISLNTEAFF.

The chain uses TRBV5-1 and TRBJ1-6; 10 bases line up with TRBD1. The CDR3 runs to 16 residues. Trimming took 0 bases from V and 8 from J; bases not matched to a gene: 5. The germline gives CDR1 SGHRS, CDR2 YFSETQ. The CDR3 coding sequence is TGCGCCAGCAGCTTGGCTTCCGGGACAGGGGATTCACCCCTCCACTTT. This codes for CASSLASGTGDSPLHF.